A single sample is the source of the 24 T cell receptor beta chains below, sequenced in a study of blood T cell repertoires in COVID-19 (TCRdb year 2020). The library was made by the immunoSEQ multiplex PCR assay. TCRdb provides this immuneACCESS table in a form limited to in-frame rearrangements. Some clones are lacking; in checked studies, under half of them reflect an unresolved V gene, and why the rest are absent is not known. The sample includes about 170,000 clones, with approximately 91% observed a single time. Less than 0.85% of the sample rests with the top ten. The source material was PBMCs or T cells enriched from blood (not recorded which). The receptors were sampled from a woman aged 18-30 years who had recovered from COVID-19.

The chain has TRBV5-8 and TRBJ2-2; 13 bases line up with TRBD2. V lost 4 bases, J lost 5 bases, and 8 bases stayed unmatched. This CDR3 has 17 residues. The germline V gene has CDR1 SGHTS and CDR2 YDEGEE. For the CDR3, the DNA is TGTGCCAGCAGCCCGGGACTAGCGGGACATTGGACCGGGGAGCTGTTTTTT. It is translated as CASSPGLAGHWTGELFF.

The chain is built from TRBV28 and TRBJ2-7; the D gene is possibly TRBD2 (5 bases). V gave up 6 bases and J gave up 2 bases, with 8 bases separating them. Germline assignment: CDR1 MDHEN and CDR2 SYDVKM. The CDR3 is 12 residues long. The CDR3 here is CASSSGPYEQYF. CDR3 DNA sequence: TGTGCCAGCAGCAGCGGTCCCTACGAGCAGTACTTC.

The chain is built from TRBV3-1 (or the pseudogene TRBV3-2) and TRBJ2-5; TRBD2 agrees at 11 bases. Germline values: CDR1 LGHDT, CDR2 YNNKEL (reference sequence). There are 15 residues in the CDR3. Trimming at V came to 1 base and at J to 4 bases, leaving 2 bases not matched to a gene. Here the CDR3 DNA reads TGTGCCAGCAGCCAAGTAGCGGGAGGGAGAGAGACCCAGTACTTC. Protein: CASSQVAGGRETQYF.

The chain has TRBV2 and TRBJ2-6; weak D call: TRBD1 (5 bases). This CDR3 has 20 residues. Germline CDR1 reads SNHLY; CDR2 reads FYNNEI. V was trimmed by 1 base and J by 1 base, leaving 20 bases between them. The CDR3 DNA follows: TGTGCCAGCAGTGAAGTTTCAGGGCAAACCCTACCTTCTGGGGCCAACGTCCTGACTTTC. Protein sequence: CASSEVSGQTLPSGANVLTF.

The CDR3 DNA is TGTGCCAGCAGTTACTCGATGTGGGGCGAGGCTGGCTACACCTTC. Protein: CASSYSMWGEAGYTF. The rearrangement links TRBV6-5 to TRBJ1-2, with D tentatively TRBD1 (5 bases). CDR1 is MNHEY and CDR2 is SVGAGI in the germline V gene. The V gene lost 0 bases and the J gene lost 7 bases, with 15 bases spanning the gap. The CDR3 sequence is 15 residues long.

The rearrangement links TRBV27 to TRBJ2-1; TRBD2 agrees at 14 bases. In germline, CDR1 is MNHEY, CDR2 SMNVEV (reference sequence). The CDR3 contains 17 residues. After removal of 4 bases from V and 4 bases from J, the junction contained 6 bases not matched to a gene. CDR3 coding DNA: TGTGCCAGCAGTTCCGTCGGACTAGCGGGGGGATACAATGAGCAGTTCTTC. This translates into CASSSVGLAGGYNEQFF.

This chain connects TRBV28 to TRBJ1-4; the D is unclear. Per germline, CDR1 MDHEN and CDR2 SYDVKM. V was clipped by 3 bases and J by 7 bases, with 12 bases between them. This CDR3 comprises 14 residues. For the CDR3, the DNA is TGTGCCAGCAGTTTCGGCAGTGCGGGTGAAAAACTGTTTTTT. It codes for CASSFGSAGEKLFF.

CDR3 DNA: TGTGCCAGCAGCTTAGTACAGAGTCTCAGCGAAGCTTTCTTT. Its protein is CASSLVQSLSEAFF. The chain has TRBV7-9 and TRBJ1-1; unclear D gene. The V gene lost 1 base and the J gene lost 8 bases, with 14 bases spanning the gap. Germline-derived CDR1 and CDR2 are SEHNR and FQNEAQ (reference sequence). This CDR3 comprises 14 residues.

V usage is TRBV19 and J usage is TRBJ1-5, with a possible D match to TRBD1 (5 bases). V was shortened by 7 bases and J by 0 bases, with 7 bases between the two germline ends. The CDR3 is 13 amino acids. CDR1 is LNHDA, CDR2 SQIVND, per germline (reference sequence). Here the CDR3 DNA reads TGTGCCAGTAAGGGGCATAGCAATCAGCCCCAGCATTTT. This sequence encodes CASKGHSNQPQHF.

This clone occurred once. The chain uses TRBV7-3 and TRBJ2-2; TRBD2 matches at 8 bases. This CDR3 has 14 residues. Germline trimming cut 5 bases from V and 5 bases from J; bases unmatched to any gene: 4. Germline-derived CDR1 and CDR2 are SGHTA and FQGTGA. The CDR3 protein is CASSRSSGTGELFF. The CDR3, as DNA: TGTGCCAGCAGCAGGTCTAGCGGGACCGGGGAGCTGTTTTTT. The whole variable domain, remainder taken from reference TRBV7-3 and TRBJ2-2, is GAGVSQTPSNKVTEKGKYVELRCDPISGHTALYWYRQSLGQGPEFLIYFQGTGAADDSGLPNDRFFAVRPEGSVSTLKIQRTERGDSAVYLCASSRSSGTGELFFGEGSRLTVL.

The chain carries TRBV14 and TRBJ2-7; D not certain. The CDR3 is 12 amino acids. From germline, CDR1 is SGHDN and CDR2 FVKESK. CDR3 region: CDRASSSYEQYF. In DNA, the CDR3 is TGTGATCGCGCCTCGAGCTCCTACGAGCAGTACTTC. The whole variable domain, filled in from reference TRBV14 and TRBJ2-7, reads EAGVTQFPSHSVIEKGQTVTLRCDPISGHDNLYWYRRVMGKEIKFLLHFVKESKQDESGMPNNRFLAERTGGTYSTLKVQPAELEDSGVYFCDRASSSYEQYFGPGTRLTVT.

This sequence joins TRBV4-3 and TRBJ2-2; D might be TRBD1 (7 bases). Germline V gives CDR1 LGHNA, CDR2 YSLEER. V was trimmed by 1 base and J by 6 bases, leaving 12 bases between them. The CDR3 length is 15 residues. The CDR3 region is CASSQARGVPGELFF. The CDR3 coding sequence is TGCGCCAGCAGCCAAGCCAGGGGGGTCCCCGGGGAGCTGTTTTTT.

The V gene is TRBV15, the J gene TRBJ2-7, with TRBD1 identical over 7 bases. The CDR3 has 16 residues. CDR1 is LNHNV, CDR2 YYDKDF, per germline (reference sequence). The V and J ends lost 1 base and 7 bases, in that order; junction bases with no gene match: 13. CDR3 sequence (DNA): TGTGCCACCAGCAGAGGTGGACAGGCACGGTGGATGGAGCAGTACTTC. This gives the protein CATSRGGQARWMEQYF.

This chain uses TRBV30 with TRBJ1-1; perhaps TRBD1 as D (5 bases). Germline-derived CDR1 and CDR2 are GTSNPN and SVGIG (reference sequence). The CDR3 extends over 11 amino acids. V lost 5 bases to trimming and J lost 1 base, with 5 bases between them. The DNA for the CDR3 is TGTGCCTGGCAGGGGAACACTGAAGCTTTCTTT. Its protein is CAWQGNTEAFF. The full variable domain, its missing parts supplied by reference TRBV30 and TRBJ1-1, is SQTIHQWPATLVQPVGSPLSLECTVEGTSNPNLYWYRQAAGRGLQLLFYSVGIGQISSEVPQNLSASRPQDRQFILSSKKLLLSDSGFYLCAWQGNTEAFFGQGTRLTVV.

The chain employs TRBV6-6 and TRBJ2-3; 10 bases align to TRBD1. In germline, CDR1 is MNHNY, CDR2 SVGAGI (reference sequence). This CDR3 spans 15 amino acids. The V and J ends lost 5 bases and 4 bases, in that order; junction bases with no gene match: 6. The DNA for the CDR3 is TGTGCCAGCAGTCGATCCGGGACAGGGGCAGATACGCAGTATTTT. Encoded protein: CASSRSGTGADTQYF.

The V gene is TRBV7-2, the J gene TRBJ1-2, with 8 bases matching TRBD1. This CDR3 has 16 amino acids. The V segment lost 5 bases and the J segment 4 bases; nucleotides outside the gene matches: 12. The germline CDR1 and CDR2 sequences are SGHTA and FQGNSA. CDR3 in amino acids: CASSQGAQGSFYGYTF. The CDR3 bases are TGTGCCAGCAGCCAGGGGGCGCAGGGGAGTTTCTATGGCTACACCTTC.

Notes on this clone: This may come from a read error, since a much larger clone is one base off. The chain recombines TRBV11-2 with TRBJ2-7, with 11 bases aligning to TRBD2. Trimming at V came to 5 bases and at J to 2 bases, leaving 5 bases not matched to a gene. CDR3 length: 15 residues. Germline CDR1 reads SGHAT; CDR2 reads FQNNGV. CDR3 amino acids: CASSPGTSGTYEQYF. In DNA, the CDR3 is TGTGCCAGCAGCCCCGGGACTAGCGGCACCTACGAGCAGTACTTC.

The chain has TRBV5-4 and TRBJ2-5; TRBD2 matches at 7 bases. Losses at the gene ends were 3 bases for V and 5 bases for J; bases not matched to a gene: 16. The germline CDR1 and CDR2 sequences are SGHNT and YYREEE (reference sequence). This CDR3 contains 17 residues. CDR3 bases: TGTGCCAGCAGCTCCCCGCGCGGAGGGAGGGCGGTTGAGACCCAGTACTTC. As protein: CASSSPRGGRAVETQYF.

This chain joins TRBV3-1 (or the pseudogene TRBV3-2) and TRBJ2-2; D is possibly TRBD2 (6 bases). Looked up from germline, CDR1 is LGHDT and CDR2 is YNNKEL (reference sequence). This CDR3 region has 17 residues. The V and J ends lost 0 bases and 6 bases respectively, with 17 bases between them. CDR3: CASSQDPGLGLPGELFF. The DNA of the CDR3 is TGTGCCAGCAGCCAAGATCCGGGACTTGGCCTCCCCGGGGAGCTGTTTTTT.

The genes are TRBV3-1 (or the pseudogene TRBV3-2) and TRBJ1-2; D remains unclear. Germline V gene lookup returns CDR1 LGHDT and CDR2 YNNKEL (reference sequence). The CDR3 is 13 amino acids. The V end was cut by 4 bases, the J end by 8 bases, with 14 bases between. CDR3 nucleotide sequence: TGTGCCAGCAGCCCCTCCAGGTCTGCGGGCTACACCTTC. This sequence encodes CASSPSRSAGYTF.

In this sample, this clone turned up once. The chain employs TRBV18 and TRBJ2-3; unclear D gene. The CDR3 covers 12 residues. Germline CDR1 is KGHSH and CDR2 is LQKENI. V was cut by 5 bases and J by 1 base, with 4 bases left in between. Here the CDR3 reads CASSTRTDTQYF. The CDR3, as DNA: TGTGCCAGCTCAACTCGCACAGATACGCAGTATTTT.

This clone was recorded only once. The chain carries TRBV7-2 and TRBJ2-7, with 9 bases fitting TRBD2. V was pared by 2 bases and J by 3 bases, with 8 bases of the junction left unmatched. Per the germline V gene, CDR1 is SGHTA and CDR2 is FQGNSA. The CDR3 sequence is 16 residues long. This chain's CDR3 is CASSLRVAGVVYEQYF. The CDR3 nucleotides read TGTGCCAGCAGCTTAAGGGTAGCGGGAGTGGTCTACGAGCAGTACTTC.

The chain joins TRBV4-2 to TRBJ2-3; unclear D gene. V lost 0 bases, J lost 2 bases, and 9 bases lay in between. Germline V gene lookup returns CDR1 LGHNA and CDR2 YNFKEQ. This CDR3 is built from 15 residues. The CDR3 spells CASSQDRRITDTQYF. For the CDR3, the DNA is TGTGCCAGCAGCCAAGATCGTAGAATCACAGATACGCAGTATTTT.

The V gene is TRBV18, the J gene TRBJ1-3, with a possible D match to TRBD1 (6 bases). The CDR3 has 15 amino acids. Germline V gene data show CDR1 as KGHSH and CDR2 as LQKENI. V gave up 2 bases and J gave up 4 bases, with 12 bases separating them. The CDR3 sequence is CASSPTGTKGNTIYF. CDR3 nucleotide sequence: TGTGCCAGCTCACCAACCGGGACAAAAGGAAACACCATATATTTT.